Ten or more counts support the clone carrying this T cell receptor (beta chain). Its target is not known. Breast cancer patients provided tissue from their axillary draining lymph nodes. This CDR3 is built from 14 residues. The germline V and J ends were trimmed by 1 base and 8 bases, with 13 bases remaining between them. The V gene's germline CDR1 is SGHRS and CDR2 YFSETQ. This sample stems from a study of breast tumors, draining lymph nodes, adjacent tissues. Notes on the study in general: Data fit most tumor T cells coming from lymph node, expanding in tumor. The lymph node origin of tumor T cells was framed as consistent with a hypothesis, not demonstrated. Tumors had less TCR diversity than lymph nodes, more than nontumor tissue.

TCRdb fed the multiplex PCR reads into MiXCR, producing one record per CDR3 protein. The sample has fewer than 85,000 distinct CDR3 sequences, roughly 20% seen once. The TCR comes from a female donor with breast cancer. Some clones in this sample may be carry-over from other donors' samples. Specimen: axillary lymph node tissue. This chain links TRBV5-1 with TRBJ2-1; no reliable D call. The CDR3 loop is CASSLLDSSHEQFF. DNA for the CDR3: TGCGCCAGCAGCTTGCTAGACTCGAGCCATGAGCAGTTCTTC.